This entry concerns a single T cell receptor beta chain. Its specificity is unknown. This specimen belongs to a study of blood T cells in healthy people across ages. Sample-barcoded 5' priming and a J-beta primer mix drove a second PCR of about 6 to 12 cycles. A template-switch adaptor with 12 random nucleotides tagged each cDNA molecule. One entry per CDR3 protein results from TCRdb running MiXCR on the 5' RACE reads. The sample has around 1,600,000 distinct CDR3 sequences; 42% are singletons. Every donor provided roughly 10 milliliters of peripheral blood. This CDR3 contains 17 residues. Germline trimming cut 1 base from V and 3 bases from J; bases unmatched to any gene: 8. Germline-derived CDR1 and CDR2 are DFQATT and SNEGSKA (reference sequence). Study results and caveats: Higher diversity, along with more naive CD4+ cells, distinguished long-lived donors from aged donors.

Sequenced material: blood. The chain uses TRBV20-1 and TRBJ2-5; 13 nucleotides line up with TRBD2. The source is a young woman in good health. CDR3 nucleotide sequence: TGCAGTGCTAGAGCTCCCGGACTAGCGGGGGAGAAAGAGACCCAGTACTTC. Translated: CSARAPGLAGEKETQYF.